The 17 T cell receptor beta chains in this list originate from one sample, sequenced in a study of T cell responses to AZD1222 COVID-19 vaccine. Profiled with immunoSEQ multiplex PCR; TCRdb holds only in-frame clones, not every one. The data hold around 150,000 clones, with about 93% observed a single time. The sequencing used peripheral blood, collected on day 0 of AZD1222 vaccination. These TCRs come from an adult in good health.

The CDR3 nucleotides read TGTGCCAGCAGCCTTAGGGCGTACGAGCAGTACTTC. This gives the protein CASSLRAYEQYF. The gene calls are TRBV28 and TRBJ2-7; the D is unclear. V dropped 6 bases and J dropped 4 bases, with 10 bases sitting between them. In germline, CDR1 is MDHEN, CDR2 SYDVKM. This CDR3 contains 12 residues.

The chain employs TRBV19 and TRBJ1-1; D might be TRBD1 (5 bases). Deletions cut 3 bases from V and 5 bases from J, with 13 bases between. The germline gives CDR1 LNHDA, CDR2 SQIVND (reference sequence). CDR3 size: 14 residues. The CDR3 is CASSIEGLGTEAFF. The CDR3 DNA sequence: TGTGCCAGTAGTATTGAGGGGCTTGGGACTGAAGCTTTCTTT.

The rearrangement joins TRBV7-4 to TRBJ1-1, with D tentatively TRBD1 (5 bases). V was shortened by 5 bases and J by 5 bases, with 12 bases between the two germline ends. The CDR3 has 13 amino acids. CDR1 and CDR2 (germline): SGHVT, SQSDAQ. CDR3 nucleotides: TGTGCCAGCAGCCTCCCGGGGGGGACTGAAGCTTTCTTT. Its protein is CASSLPGGTEAFF.

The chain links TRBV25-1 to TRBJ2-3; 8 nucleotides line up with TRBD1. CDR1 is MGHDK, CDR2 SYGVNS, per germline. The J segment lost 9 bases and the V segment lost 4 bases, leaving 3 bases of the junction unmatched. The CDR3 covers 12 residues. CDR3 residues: CASSATGGTQYF. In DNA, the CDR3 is TGTGCCAGCAGTGCCACAGGGGGGACGCAGTATTTT.

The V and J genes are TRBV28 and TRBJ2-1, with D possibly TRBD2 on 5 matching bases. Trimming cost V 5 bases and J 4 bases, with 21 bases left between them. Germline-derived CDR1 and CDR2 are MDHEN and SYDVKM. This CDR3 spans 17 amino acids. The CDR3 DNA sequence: TGTGCCAGCAGTCCCCGTTCCTTCCGGGATGTTTACAATGAGCAGTTCTTC. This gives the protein CASSPRSFRDVYNEQFF. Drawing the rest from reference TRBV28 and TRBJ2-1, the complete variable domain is DVKVTQSSRYLVKRTGEKVFLECVQDMDHENMFWYRQDPGLGLRLIYFSYDVKMKEKGDIPEGYSVSREKKERFSLILESASTNQTSMYLCASSPRSFRDVYNEQFFGPGTRLTVL.

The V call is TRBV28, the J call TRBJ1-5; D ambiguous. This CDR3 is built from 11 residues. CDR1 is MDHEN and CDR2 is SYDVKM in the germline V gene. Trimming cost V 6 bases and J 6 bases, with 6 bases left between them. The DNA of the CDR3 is TGTGCCAGCAGAAAGGGTCAGCCCCAGCATTTT. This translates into CASRKGQPQHF.

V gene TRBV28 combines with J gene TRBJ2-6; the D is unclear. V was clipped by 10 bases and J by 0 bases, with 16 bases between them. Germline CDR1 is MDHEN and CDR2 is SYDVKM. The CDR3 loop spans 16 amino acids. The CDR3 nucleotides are TGTGCCACCGCAGACGGGCGGCGCTCTGGGGCCAACGTCCTGACTTTC. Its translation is CATADGRRSGANVLTF.

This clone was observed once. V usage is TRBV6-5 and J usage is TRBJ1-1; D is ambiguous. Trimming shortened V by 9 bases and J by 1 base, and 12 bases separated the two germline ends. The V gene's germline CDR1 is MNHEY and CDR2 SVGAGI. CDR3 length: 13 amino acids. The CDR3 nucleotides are TGTGCCAGTGGCGTCAGGAAGAACACTGAAGCTTTCTTT. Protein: CASGVRKNTEAFF.

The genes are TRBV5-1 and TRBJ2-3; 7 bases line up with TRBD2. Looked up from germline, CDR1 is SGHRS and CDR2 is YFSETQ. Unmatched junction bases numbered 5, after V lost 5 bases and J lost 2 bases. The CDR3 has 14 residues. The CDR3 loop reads CASRQAGLTDTQYF. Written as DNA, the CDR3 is TGCGCCAGCAGGCAAGCGGGACTCACAGATACGCAGTATTTT.

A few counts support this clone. CDR3 nucleotides: TGTGCCAGCAGCATCTACACTGAAGCTTTCTTT. This encodes CASSIYTEAFF. J is TRBJ1-1 and V is TRBV12-3 or TRBV12-4, with unresolved D. The CDR3 length is 11 residues. The V and J ends lost 6 bases and 3 bases respectively, with 5 bases between them.

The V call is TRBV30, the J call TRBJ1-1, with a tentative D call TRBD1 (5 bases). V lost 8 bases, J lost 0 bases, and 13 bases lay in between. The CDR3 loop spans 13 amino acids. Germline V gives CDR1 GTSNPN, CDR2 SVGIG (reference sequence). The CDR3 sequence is CAGEDTLNTEAFF. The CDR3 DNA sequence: TGTGCCGGGGAGGACACCTTGAACACTGAAGCTTTCTTT.

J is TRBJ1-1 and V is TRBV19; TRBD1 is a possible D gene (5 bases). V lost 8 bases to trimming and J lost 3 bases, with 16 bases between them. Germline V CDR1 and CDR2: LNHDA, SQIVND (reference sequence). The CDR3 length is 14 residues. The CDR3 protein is CASGVRGSDTEAFF. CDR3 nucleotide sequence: TGTGCCAGTGGGGTGAGGGGATCGGACACTGAAGCTTTCTTT.

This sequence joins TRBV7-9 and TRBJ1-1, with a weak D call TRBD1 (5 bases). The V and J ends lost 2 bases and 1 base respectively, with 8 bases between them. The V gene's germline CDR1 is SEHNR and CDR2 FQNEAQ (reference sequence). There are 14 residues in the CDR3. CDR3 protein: CASSLQGKNTEAFF. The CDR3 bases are TGTGCCAGCAGCTTACAGGGTAAGAACACTGAAGCTTTCTTT.

CDR3 sequence: CASRKGGTENGYTF. In DNA form, the CDR3 reads TGTGCCAGCAGGAAAGGTGGGACAGAGAATGGCTACACCTTC. This chain connects TRBV6-5 to TRBJ1-2; 7 bases align to TRBD1. Germline CDR1 reads MNHEY; CDR2 reads SVGAGI. The CDR3 runs 14 residues. The ends lost 6 bases at V and 6 bases at J; junction bases unmatched: 10.

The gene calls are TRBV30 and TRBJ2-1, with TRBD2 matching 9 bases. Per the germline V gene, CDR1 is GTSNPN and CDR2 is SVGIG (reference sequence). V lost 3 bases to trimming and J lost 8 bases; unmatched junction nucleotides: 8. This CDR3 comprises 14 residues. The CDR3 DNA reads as TGTGCCTGGAGGTCAGCGGGGGGTTGGGATGAGCAGTTCTTC. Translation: CAWRSAGGWDEQFF.

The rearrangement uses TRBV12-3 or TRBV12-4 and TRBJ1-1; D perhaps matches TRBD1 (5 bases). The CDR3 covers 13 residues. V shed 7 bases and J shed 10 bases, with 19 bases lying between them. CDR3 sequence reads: CASTVGGHGLAFF. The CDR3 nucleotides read TGTGCCAGCACCGTGGGAGGACACGGTTTAGCTTTCTTT.

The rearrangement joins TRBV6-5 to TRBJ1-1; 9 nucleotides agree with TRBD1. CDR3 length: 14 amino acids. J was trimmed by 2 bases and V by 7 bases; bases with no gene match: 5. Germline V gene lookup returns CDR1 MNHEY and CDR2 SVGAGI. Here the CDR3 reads CASNRDRVNTEAFF. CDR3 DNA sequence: TGTGCCAGCAACCGGGACAGGGTAAACACTGAAGCTTTCTTT.